The 30 T cell receptor beta chains given below trace back to one sample, sequenced in a study of CD8 T cells in Susac syndrome. Reverse transcription of about 0.45 to 1 ug RNA was performed with random hexamers. TCRdb used MiXCR to reprocess the immunoSEQ multiplex PCR reads, holding one entry per CDR3 protein. The sample consists of over 65,000 distinct CDR3 sequences, 85% to 95% of them appearing once. The material sequenced was CD4+ T cells from PBMCs. The receptors here all came from a human donor with Susac syndrome.

The chain combines TRBV12-5 with TRBJ1-5; TRBD1 matches 8 bases. CDR3 length equals 15 residues. Per the germline V gene, CDR1 is LGHNT and CDR2 is FRNRAP. Trimming cost V 1 base and J 7 bases; bases outside gene matches: 6. Here the CDR3 reads CASGLATGGDQPQHF. The CDR3 coding sequence is TGTGCTAGTGGTTTGGCTACAGGGGGGGACCAGCCCCAGCATTTT.

The chain combines TRBV5-1 with TRBJ1-3; a possible D gene is TRBD1 (6 bases). With 1 base removed from V and 3 bases from J, the gap between germline ends came to 11 bases. CDR3 length: 15 residues. Germline CDR1 and CDR2: SGHRS and YFSETQ. In DNA, the CDR3 is TGCGCCAGCAGCTTGTCGGGGGGCCGTGGAAACACCATATATTTT. Encoded protein: CASSLSGGRGNTIYF.

This rearrangement joins TRBV12-5 to TRBJ2-1; TRBD2 aligns across 9 bases. The CDR3 runs to 17 residues. Germline values: CDR1 LGHNT, CDR2 FRNRAP. V dropped 1 base and J dropped 7; count of bases not matched to a gene: 11. CDR3 residues: CASGLAQTSGLLNEQFF. The CDR3 coding sequence is TGTGCTAGTGGTTTGGCCCAGACTAGCGGCTTATTAAATGAGCAGTTCTTC.

The CDR3 spells CASSRLEGNSPLHF. DNA for the CDR3: TGTGCCAGCAGCCGTCTTGAGGGAAATTCACCCCTCCACTTT. This chain links TRBV6-5 with TRBJ1-6; no clear D gene. CDR3 length: 14 amino acids. V lost 6 bases and J lost 7, with 13 bases in between. CDR1 and CDR2 (germline): MNHEY, SVGAGI.

The gene calls are TRBV7-9 and TRBJ2-1; D gene unclear. V was cut by 2 bases and J by 3 bases, with 14 bases left in between. CDR3 length: 16 residues. Looked up from germline, CDR1 is SEHNR and CDR2 is FQNEAQ (reference sequence). DNA for the CDR3: TGTGCCAGCAGCTTAAATGGCAGGACCATCTACAATGAGCAGTTCTTC. It translates to CASSLNGRTIYNEQFF.

CDR3 loop: CSANPPASGETQYF. CDR3 bases: TGCAGTGCTAACCCCCCGGCTAGCGGGGAGACCCAGTACTTC. The rearrangement links TRBV20-1 to TRBJ2-5; 8 nucleotides align to TRBD2. Unmatched junction bases numbered 9, after V lost 4 bases and J lost 5 bases. CDR3 length: 14 amino acids. CDR1 DFQATT and CDR2 SNEGSKA come from the germline V gene (reference sequence).

This rearrangement joins TRBV4-3 to TRBJ2-3; 13 positions agree with TRBD2. There are 17 residues in the CDR3. The J segment lost 6 bases and the V segment lost 0 bases, leaving 6 bases of the junction unmatched. Germline CDR1 LGHNA, CDR2 YSLEER. Written as DNA, the CDR3 is TGCGCCAGCAGCCAAGACACTAGCGGGAGGGCCGGTGATACGCAGTATTTT. Translating gives CASSQDTSGRAGDTQYF.

This clonotype was seen only once. V and J are TRBV5-1 and TRBJ2-7, with 9 bases matching TRBD2. This CDR3 has 15 amino acids. The germline CDR1 and CDR2 sequences are SGHRS and YFSETQ. The V segment lost 0 bases and the J segment 2 bases; nucleotides outside the gene matches: 3. The CDR3 sequence is CASSLAPSGAYEQYF. The CDR3, as DNA: TGCGCCAGCAGCTTGGCTCCTAGCGGGGCCTACGAGCAGTACTTC.

The rearrangement links TRBV27 to TRBJ2-7; a possible D gene is TRBD2 (6 bases). The CDR3 consists of 15 residues. Trimming shortened V by 6 bases and J by 5 bases, and 20 bases separated the two germline ends. Germline-derived CDR1 and CDR2 are MNHEY and SMNVEV (reference sequence). The CDR3 sequence is CASRPRGARLNEQYF. DNA of the CDR3: TGTGCCAGCAGGCCTCGCGGGGCGAGATTGAACGAGCAGTACTTC.

CDR3 DNA sequence: TGTGCCAGCAGCTTCTTACTAGCTTACGAGCAGTACTTC. This encodes CASSFLLAYEQYF. This sequence joins TRBV7-9 and TRBJ2-7; D possibly corresponds to TRBD2 (6 bases). The germline V and J ends were trimmed by 3 bases and 4 bases, with 10 bases remaining between them. This CDR3 spans 13 amino acids. Germline V lookup: CDR1 SEHNR, CDR2 FQNEAQ (reference sequence).

The chain carries TRBV20-1 and TRBJ2-2; possibly TRBD1 for D (5 bases). Trimming stripped 0 bases from V and 6 bases from J, with 14 bases between. CDR1 is DFQATT, CDR2 SNEGSKA, per germline (reference sequence). The CDR3 is made up of 15 amino acids. The CDR3 region is CSARDQRGSAGELFF. The CDR3 DNA is TGCAGTGCTAGAGATCAAAGGGGTAGTGCCGGGGAGCTGTTTTTT.

This rearrangement joins TRBV12-3 or TRBV12-4 to TRBJ2-6; D call uncertain. The CDR3 loop spans 13 amino acids. V lost 11 bases to trimming and J lost 0 bases, with 8 bases between them. The CDR3 protein is CAGKRSGANVLTF. DNA of the CDR3: TGTGCCGGCAAGCGCTCTGGGGCCAACGTCCTGACTTTC.

This rearrangement joins TRBV6-2 or TRBV6-3 to TRBJ2-1; tentatively, D is TRBD2 (6 bases). The CDR3 consists of 12 residues. The V end was cut by 11 bases, the J end by 3 bases, with 11 bases between. Germline values: CDR1 MNHEY, CDR2 SVGEGT. The CDR3 spells CAATEGYNEQFF. CDR3 nucleotide sequence: TGTGCCGCCACGGAGGGCTACAATGAGCAGTTCTTC.

DNA of the CDR3: TGTGCCAGCAGCCAAGCAGGACAGGGTAGGTTCTTC. It yields the protein CASSQAGQGRFF. This sequence joins TRBV3-1 and TRBJ2-1; 8 nucleotides line up with TRBD1. Germline-derived CDR1 and CDR2 are LGHDT and YNNKEL (reference sequence). The V and J ends lost 1 base and 15 bases, in that order; junction bases with no gene match: 5. CDR3 size: 12 residues.

The rearrangement joins TRBV6-5 to TRBJ2-1, with D perhaps TRBD2 (6 bases). Trimming removed 1 base from V and 9 bases from J, with 7 bases in between. The CDR3 loop spans 12 amino acids. CDR1 MNHEY and CDR2 SVGAGI come from the germline V gene. This CDR3 reads CASSYYGGEQFF. CDR3 sequence (DNA): TGTGCCAGCAGTTACTACGGGGGTGAGCAGTTCTTC.

V usage is TRBV13 and J usage is TRBJ2-1; D is undetermined. CDR1 is PRHDT, CDR2 FYEKMQ, per germline (reference sequence). The CDR3 loop spans 14 amino acids. V lost 5 bases and J lost 0, with 8 bases in between. The chain's CDR3 is CASSPRPSYNEQFF. The DNA of the CDR3 is TGTGCCAGCAGCCCGAGGCCCTCCTACAATGAGCAGTTCTTC.

The genes are TRBV5-6 and TRBJ1-2; 9 nucleotides agree with TRBD1. Germline V gives CDR1 SGHDT, CDR2 YYEEEE. CDR3 length equals 18 residues. With 1 base clipped from V and 2 bases from J, the junction kept 12 bases outside the gene matches. In DNA form, the CDR3 reads TGTGCCAGCAGCTTGACCCCGGGGACAGGGAGGAAGAACTATGGCTACACCTTC. This encodes CASSLTPGTGRKNYGYTF.

The CDR3 region has the DNA TGTGCCTGTTCCTTTAGCGTAGACTACGAGCAGTACTTC. Translated, it gives CACSFSVDYEQYF. The genes are TRBV6-6 and TRBJ2-7; possible D gene TRBD2, 5 bases. In germline, CDR1 is MNHNY, CDR2 SVGAGI (reference sequence). The CDR3 sequence is 13 residues long. Trimming pared 11 bases from V and 3 bases from J, leaving 17 bases between.

The chain joins TRBV27 to TRBJ2-7; D is unclear. This CDR3 spans 13 amino acids. Germline CDR1 is MNHEY and CDR2 is SMNVEV (reference sequence). The V end was cut by 3 bases, the J end by 3 bases, with 9 bases between. The CDR3 loop reads CASSFGRNYEQYF. Written as DNA, the CDR3 is TGTGCCAGCAGTTTCGGTAGGAACTACGAGCAGTACTTC.

The genes are TRBV28 and TRBJ2-7; the D gene could be TRBD1 or TRBD2 (6 bases each). The V gene's germline CDR1 is MDHEN and CDR2 SYDVKM. The CDR3 consists of 17 residues. Deletions cut 3 bases from V and 6 bases from J, with 24 bases between. The CDR3 sequence is CASSLTGPQGRRGEQYF. DNA for the CDR3: TGTGCCAGCAGTTTGACAGGACCGCAGGGGCGGCGGGGCGAGCAGTACTTC.

The V gene is TRBV7-2, the J gene TRBJ2-7, with D unresolved. Germline-derived CDR1 and CDR2 are SGHTA and FQGNSA. This CDR3 is built from 15 residues. The ends were cut back, 1 base at V and 0 bases at J, with 10 bases in the middle. CDR3: CASSLDTHSSYEQYF. As DNA, the CDR3 is TGTGCCAGCAGCTTAGACACCCACAGCTCCTACGAGCAGTACTTC.

The V and J genes are TRBV11-2 and TRBJ2-1; 7 bases fit TRBD2. CDR3 length: 14 amino acids. Germline CDR1 and CDR2: SGHAT and FQNNGV. Trimming at V came to 4 bases and at J to 7 bases, leaving 7 bases not matched to a gene. The chain's CDR3 is CASSSLGGLNEQFF. CDR3 coding DNA: TGTGCCAGCAGCTCCCTGGGGGGGTTGAATGAGCAGTTCTTC.

The chain links TRBV27 to TRBJ2-7; 7 bases line up with TRBD1. Germline trimming cut 5 bases from V and 0 bases from J; bases unmatched to any gene: 10. Germline values: CDR1 MNHEY, CDR2 SMNVEV (reference sequence). This CDR3 is 16 amino acids long. The CDR3 here is CASSPLTGPSSYEQYF. In nucleotides, the CDR3 is TGTGCCAGCAGTCCACTGACAGGGCCCTCCTCCTACGAGCAGTACTTC.

The chain carries TRBV7-3 and TRBJ2-3; D is uncertain. Germline CDR1 and CDR2: SGHTA and FQGTGA. Trimming removed 2 bases from V and 2 bases from J, with 8 bases in between. The CDR3 loop spans 14 amino acids. The CDR3 DNA follows: TGTGCCAGCAGCTTAGGGCTAACCACAGATACGCAGTATTTT. Its translation: CASSLGLTTDTQYF. The full variable domain, in which reference TRBV7-3 and TRBJ2-3 provide the parts outside the CDR3, is GAGVSQTPSNKVTEKGKYVELRCDPISGHTALYWYRQSLGQGPEFLIYFQGTGAADDSGLPNDRFFAVRPEGSVSTLKIQRTERGDSAVYLCASSLGLTTDTQYFGPGTRLTVL.

The rearrangement uses TRBV19 and TRBJ2-7; D is undetermined. CDR3 length: 14 residues. Germline CDR1 LNHDA, CDR2 SQIVND (reference sequence). Trimming removed 7 bases from V and 0 bases from J, with 13 bases in between. As DNA, the CDR3 is TGTGCCAGTAAGCTCCAGGAGACCTCCTACGAGCAGTACTTC. Residues: CASKLQETSYEQYF.

The chain carries TRBV12-3 or TRBV12-4 and TRBJ2-5; 8 nucleotides align to TRBD1. After removal of 6 bases from V and 1 base from J, the junction contained 7 bases not matched to a gene. The CDR3 has 15 amino acids. CDR3 region: CASSSTGGPQETQYF. Here the CDR3 DNA reads TGTGCCAGCAGCAGCACAGGGGGACCCCAAGAGACCCAGTACTTC.

The chain's CDR3 is CATSDLGQGALKETQYF. The CDR3, as DNA: TGTGCCACCAGTGACCTCGGACAGGGGGCATTAAAAGAGACCCAGTACTTC. The genes are TRBV24-1 and TRBJ2-5; 11 nucleotides align to TRBD1. This CDR3 comprises 17 residues. Trimming at V came to 4 bases and at J to 3 bases, leaving 9 bases not matched to a gene. Germline assignment: CDR1 KGHDR and CDR2 SFDVKD.

The rearrangement links TRBV27 to TRBJ2-1; D gene ambiguous. Germline V gives CDR1 MNHEY, CDR2 SMNVEV (reference sequence). This CDR3 has 15 amino acids. V lost 6 bases, J lost 0 bases, and 12 bases lay in between. The CDR3 nucleotides are TGTGCCAGCAGAGGCGAAACCCTCTCCTACAATGAGCAGTTCTTC. Translation gives CASRGETLSYNEQFF.

This clonotype has more than one count but fewer than ten. The chain employs TRBV24-1 and TRBJ2-1; D ambiguous. V dropped 1 base and J dropped 6 bases, with 3 bases sitting between them. From germline, CDR1 is KGHDR and CDR2 SFDVKD. The CDR3 length is 12 residues. CDR3 sequence: CATSDFGNEQFF. The CDR3 DNA reads TGTGCCACCAGTGATTTCGGCAATGAGCAGTTCTTC.

The chain joins TRBV19 to TRBJ2-7; TRBD1 agrees at 9 bases. This CDR3 comprises 15 residues. The J segment lost 1 base and the V segment lost 4 bases, leaving 5 bases of the junction unmatched. CDR1 LNHDA and CDR2 SQIVND come from the germline V gene (reference sequence). For the CDR3, the DNA is TGTGCCAGTAGTACGATGACAGGGGGGTCCTACGAGCAGTACTTC. It codes for CASSTMTGGSYEQYF.